Each of the 27 T cell receptor beta chains below was sequenced from the same sample in a study of T cell responses to AZD1222 COVID-19 vaccine. Measured with immunoSEQ multiplex PCR; TCRdb has only the in-frame clones, and not every one. Altogether around 130,000 clones are present, 92% being singletons, with the ten largest covering approximately 1.7%. This specimen was peripheral blood, taken on day 0 of AZD1222 vaccination. The receptors come from an adult in good health.

This sequence joins TRBV10-1 and TRBJ1-2; tentatively, D is TRBD1 (6 bases). CDR3 length equals 12 residues. The germline CDR1 and CDR2 sequences are WNHNN and SYGVQD (reference sequence). V lost 7 bases and J 6 bases, leaving 12 bases between the germline ends. The CDR3 DNA follows: TGCGCCAGCAAGGGGGACGTAGATGGCTACACCTTC. Translation gives CASKGDVDGYTF.

This chain joins TRBV5-1 and TRBJ1-2; D unresolved. CDR1 and CDR2 (germline): SGHRS, YFSETQ. Trimming left V 0 bases short and J 7 bases short, with 10 bases between. This CDR3 has 13 residues. CDR3 in amino acids: CASSLAGGVGYTF. CDR3 DNA: TGCGCCAGCAGCTTGGCCGGTGGGGTTGGCTACACCTTC. Drawing the rest from reference TRBV5-1 and TRBJ1-2, the complete variable domain is KAGVTQTPRYLIKTRGQQVTLSCSPISGHRSVSWYQQTPGQGLQFLFEYFSETQRNKGNFPGRFSGRQFSNSRSEMNVSTLELGDSALYLCASSLAGGVGYTFGSGTRLTVV.

The chain joins TRBV5-1 to TRBJ2-7; 8 bases match TRBD1. The germline gives CDR1 SGHRS, CDR2 YFSETQ. Trimming took 4 bases from V and 4 from J; bases not matched to a gene: 13. The CDR3 contains 16 residues. The CDR3 reads CASSTGTGRGWYEQYF. In DNA form, the CDR3 reads TGCGCCAGCAGCACGGGGACAGGCCGAGGCTGGTACGAGCAGTACTTC.

The V gene is TRBV28, the J gene TRBJ1-6; TRBD1 agrees at 8 bases. Germline CDR1 reads MDHEN; CDR2 reads SYDVKM. The CDR3 has 13 amino acids. J lost 10 bases, V lost 9 bases, and 8 bases had no gene match. The CDR3 DNA reads TGTGCCAGTACGACAGGGGCTAACTCACCCCTCCACTTT. Protein sequence: CASTTGANSPLHF.

This clone was counted once. This chain joins TRBV5-5 and TRBJ2-6, with D unclear. The CDR3 has 13 residues. Trimming shortened V by 4 bases and J by 1 base, and 3 bases separated the two germline ends. The germline V gene has CDR1 SGHKS and CDR2 YYEKEE (reference sequence). Here the CDR3 reads CASSLSGANVLTF. The CDR3 DNA follows: TGTGCCAGCAGCCTGTCTGGGGCCAACGTCCTGACTTTC.

The chain couples TRBV2 to TRBJ2-7, with 7 positions matching TRBD1. The CDR3 consists of 13 residues. Germline V lookup: CDR1 SNHLY, CDR2 FYNNEI. J was trimmed by 3 bases and V by 5 bases; bases with no gene match: 4. The DNA of the CDR3 is TGTGCCAGCAGTTCGGGACAGCGCTACGAGCAGTACGTC. It encodes CASSSGQRYEQYV.

Turning to this clone: Distinct nucleotide sequences in the sample also encode this CDR3. The chain carries TRBV9 and TRBJ2-1; tentative D call: TRBD1 (6 bases). The germline V gene encodes CDR1 SGDLS and CDR2 YYNGEE. The CDR3 covers 15 residues. V gave up 0 bases and J gave up 4 bases, with 11 bases separating them. DNA of the CDR3: TGTGCCAGCAGCGTAGGGGCAGGGGCGTACAATGAGCAGTTCTTC. Translation: CASSVGAGAYNEQFF. The full variable domain, in which reference TRBV9 and TRBJ2-1 provide the parts outside the CDR3, is DSGVTQTPKHLITATGQRVTLRCSPRSGDLSVYWYQQSLDQGLQFLIQYYNGEERAKGNILERFSAQQFPDLHSELNLSSLELGDSALYFCASSVGAGAYNEQFFGPGTRLTVL.

The chain is built from TRBV6-5 and TRBJ1-5, with D tentatively TRBD1 (5 bases). The CDR3 totals 15 residues. Germline V gene lookup returns CDR1 MNHEY and CDR2 SVGAGI. V was cut by 6 bases and J by 3 bases, with 15 bases left in between. DNA of the CDR3: TGTGCCAGCAGGGGGGGGTCTTACCACAATCAGCCCCAGCATTTT. Encoded protein: CASRGGSYHNQPQHF.

A single count supports this clone. V is TRBV18 and J is TRBJ2-2; 7 bases agree with TRBD1. The CDR3 contains 14 residues. Trimming at V came to 6 bases and at J to 3 bases, leaving 4 bases not matched to a gene. Germline CDR1 KGHSH, CDR2 LQKENI. The CDR3 DNA follows: TGTGCCAGCTCCGCCGGGACAGACACCGGGGAGCTGTTTTTT. This encodes CASSAGTDTGELFF.

About this clone: The junction differs from germline at one of its ends, possibly a read error. This chain connects TRBV30 to TRBJ1-1; TRBD1 aligns across 11 bases. Germline CDR1 is GTSNPN and CDR2 is SVGIG (reference sequence). The CDR3 length is 12 residues. The CDR3 here is CAWTGGLRRAFF. The CDR3 DNA sequence: TGTGCTTGGACAGGGGGCCTCCGGAGGGCTTTCTTT.

This clone was seen once. The chain recombines TRBV7-9 with TRBJ1-2, with a tentative D call TRBD1 (5 bases). The CDR3 is 14 residues long. V was clipped by 1 base and J by 6 bases, with 12 bases between them. Germline CDR1 SEHNR, CDR2 FQNEAQ (reference sequence). The CDR3 nucleotides are TGTGCCAGCAGCTTAGAAGTACAGGCTAATGGCTACACCTTC. Translated: CASSLEVQANGYTF. Combining the CDR3 with reference TRBV7-9 and TRBJ1-2 gives the whole variable domain DTGVSQNPRHKITKRGQNVTFRCDPISEHNRLYWYRQTLGQGPEFLTYFQNEAQLEKSRLLSDRFSAERPKGSFSTLEIQRTEQGDSAMYLCASSLEVQANGYTFGSGTRLTVV.

CDR3 DNA: TGTGCCACCAGCAGAGATAACGGGGGCATGGTTGAAAAACTGTTTTTT. It translates to CATSRDNGGMVEKLFF. The V call is TRBV15, the J call TRBJ1-4, with D tentatively TRBD1 (6 bases). CDR1 is LNHNV and CDR2 is YYDKDF in the germline V gene (reference sequence). This CDR3 is 16 amino acids long. Trimming pared 0 bases from V and 7 bases from J, leaving 15 bases between.

The CDR3 loop reads CASSPQGPVNQPQHF. The CDR3 nucleotides read TGTGCCAGTAGTCCACAGGGACCAGTGAATCAGCCCCAGCATTTT. This chain joins TRBV19 and TRBJ1-5, with D tentatively TRBD1 (6 bases). The CDR3 extends over 15 amino acids. V was shortened by 5 bases and J by 4 bases, with 15 bases between the two germline ends. Germline V gene sequence: CDR1 LNHDA, CDR2 SQIVND (reference sequence).

This rearrangement joins TRBV12-3 or TRBV12-4 to TRBJ1-4; the D is unclear. This CDR3 has 13 residues. Trimming removed 1 base from V and 10 bases from J, with 10 bases in between. The CDR3 region is CASSLVGGVKLFF. CDR3 DNA: TGTGCCAGCAGTTTAGTCGGCGGGGTAAAACTGTTTTTT.

This chain connects TRBV12-5 to TRBJ2-5, with 7 positions matching TRBD1. The V gene end was trimmed by 4 bases and the J gene end by 3 bases; junction bases not matched to a gene: 5. Germline-derived CDR1 and CDR2 are LGHNT and FRNRAP. CDR3 length: 14 residues. CDR3 amino acids: CASGSGQAKETQYF. The CDR3 bases are TGTGCTAGTGGTTCTGGACAGGCGAAAGAGACCCAGTACTTC.

V and J are TRBV12-3 or TRBV12-4 and TRBJ1-6; TRBD1 matches at 10 bases. This CDR3 has 13 residues. Germline trimming cut 10 bases from V and 7 bases from J; bases unmatched to any gene: 4. CDR3 region: CATPGQGNSPLHF. In DNA, the CDR3 is TGTGCCACCCCGGGACAGGGGAATTCACCCCTCCACTTT.

The J gene is TRBJ1-4, the V gene TRBV12-5; the D gene is possibly TRBD1 (6 bases). Germline lookup yields CDR1 LGHNT and CDR2 FRNRAP. The CDR3 covers 14 residues. V lost 6 bases and J lost 4, with 12 bases in between. The CDR3 region has the DNA TGTGCTAGTGGAACTGGACAGAGTAATGAAAAACTGTTTTTT. Its protein product is CASGTGQSNEKLFF.

Only one count was recorded for this clone. The chain links TRBV7-2 to TRBJ2-5, with TRBD2 matching over 10 bases. Germline V lookup: CDR1 SGHTA, CDR2 FQGNSA. The CDR3 is 15 amino acids. V was clipped by 1 base and J by 4 bases; unmatched bases: 3. The CDR3 bases are TGTGCCAGCAGCTTAGGGGCTAGCGGGGGAGAGACCCAGTACTTC. Translated, it gives CASSLGASGGETQYF.

The CDR3 bases are TGTGCCAGCAGTGATGGGTACTCTGGAAACACCATATATTTT. As protein: CASSDGYSGNTIYF. V usage is TRBV2 and J usage is TRBJ1-3; D remains unclear. Per the germline V gene, CDR1 is SNHLY and CDR2 is FYNNEI. The CDR3 consists of 14 residues. V lost 3 bases and J lost 0, with 6 bases in between.

The chain combines TRBV13 with TRBJ2-1; TRBD2 matches at 7 bases. This CDR3 region has 18 residues. Germline V gene data show CDR1 as PRHDT and CDR2 as FYEKMQ (reference sequence). V lost 6 bases, J lost 2 bases, and 16 bases stayed unmatched. CDR3 in amino acids: CASSSAIVAGVPYNEQFF. The CDR3 bases are TGTGCCAGCAGTTCCGCCATCGTGGCGGGAGTCCCCTACAATGAGCAGTTCTTC.

The CDR3 spells CASSEGGSNYGYTF. In nucleotides, the CDR3 is TGTGCCAGCAGTGAAGGGGGCTCTAACTATGGCTACACCTTC. The genes are TRBV6-1 and TRBJ1-2; possibly TRBD1 for D (5 bases). The length of the CDR3 is 14 residues. From germline, CDR1 is MNHNS and CDR2 SASEGT. V lost 1 base to trimming and J lost 0 bases, with 6 bases between them.

The chain joins TRBV11-3 to TRBJ1-6; 9 nucleotides align to TRBD1. Germline CDR1 and CDR2: SGHNT and YENEEA. Trimming removed 3 bases from V and 7 bases from J; junction bases left unmatched: 1. The CDR3 is made up of 14 amino acids. Here the CDR3 DNA reads TGTGCCAGCAGCTTCGGGACAGGGAATTCACCCCTCCACTTT. Amino acids: CASSFGTGNSPLHF.

The J gene is TRBJ1-2, the V gene TRBV7-2; 8 bases match TRBD1. Germline assignment: CDR1 SGHTA and CDR2 FQGNSA. The CDR3 has 14 amino acids. V shed 3 bases and J 8 bases; nucleotides not matched to a gene: 8. The CDR3: CASSFDRGRSGYTF. The CDR3, as DNA: TGTGCCAGCAGCTTCGACAGGGGTAGGAGCGGCTACACCTTC.

Points on this clone: Other nucleotide sequences from this sample produce the same CDR3. The chain links TRBV30 to TRBJ1-5; 12 nucleotides match TRBD1. Trimming removed 5 bases from V and 6 bases from J; junction bases left unmatched: 2. Per germline, CDR1 GTSNPN and CDR2 SVGIG (reference sequence). The CDR3 has 13 residues. CDR3 loop: CAWGGQGAQPQHF. The CDR3 DNA follows: TGTGCCTGGGGGGGACAGGGGGCTCAGCCCCAGCATTTT.

A note on this clone: The same CDR3 is also encoded by other DNA sequences in this sample. The chain recombines TRBV7-9 with TRBJ1-1; D unclear. The CDR3 extends over 11 amino acids. Trimming pared 6 bases from V and 1 base from J, leaving 3 bases between. Germline loops: CDR1 SEHNR, CDR2 FQNEAQ (reference sequence). The CDR3 is CASSRNTEAFF. CDR3 DNA sequence: TGTGCCAGCAGTCGGAACACTGAAGCTTTCTTT.

The chain is built from TRBV2 and TRBJ2-7; 7 bases agree with TRBD2. V trimming: 8 bases; J trimming: 4 bases; junction bases outside the gene matches: 8. The V gene's germline CDR1 is SNHLY and CDR2 FYNNEI. This CDR3 is built from 13 residues. The CDR3 here is CASSLSGVYEQYV. For the CDR3, the DNA is TGTGCCAGCTCTTTAAGCGGGGTATACGAGCAGTACGTC.

This chain links TRBV5-1 with TRBJ1-5; D ambiguous. This CDR3 is 15 amino acids long. Germline V gene sequence: CDR1 SGHRS, CDR2 YFSETQ. Trimming left V 0 bases short and J 1 base short, with 8 bases between. DNA of the CDR3: TGCGCCAGCAGCTTGGCGGGGAGAAGCAATCAGCCCCAGCATTTT. Amino acid sequence: CASSLAGRSNQPQHF.